One and the same sample provided the 5 T cell receptor beta chains below, sequenced in a study of blood T cell repertoires in COVID-19. Sequencing used immunoSEQ multiplex PCR; TCRdb keeps in-frame clones, though not all of them. Found here are about 370,000 clones, 85% to 90% of them singletons; the top ten hold over 0.95%. Specimen: PBMCs or T cells enriched from blood (not recorded which). The receptors stem from a man between 18 and 35 years old who had recovered from COVID-19.

The CDR3 DNA reads TGTGCCAGTAGTATGGGACTCTTTAACACCGGGGAGCTGTTTTTT. Translating gives CASSMGLFNTGELFF. V and J are TRBV19 and TRBJ2-2; a possible D gene is TRBD2 (6 bases). The V gene lost 3 bases and the J gene lost 2 bases, with 10 bases spanning the gap. This CDR3 spans 15 amino acids. CDR1 is LNHDA and CDR2 is SQIVND in the germline V gene (reference sequence).

The chain carries TRBV27 and TRBJ2-1, with 9 bases aligning to TRBD1. V trimming: 7 bases; J trimming: 1 base; junction bases outside the gene matches: 5. The length of the CDR3 is 15 residues. Germline values: CDR1 MNHEY, CDR2 SMNVEV (reference sequence). The CDR3 loop is CASKLGQGSYNEQFF. Written as DNA, the CDR3 is TGTGCCAGCAAACTAGGACAGGGGTCCTACAATGAGCAGTTCTTC.

The J gene is TRBJ2-7, the V gene TRBV2, with D possibly TRBD2 on 5 matching bases. Trimming cost V 6 bases and J 3 bases, with 12 bases left between them. From germline, CDR1 is SNHLY and CDR2 FYNNEI. The CDR3 extends over 13 amino acids. Written as DNA, the CDR3 is TGTGCCAGCAGGTCCGGGGAGCGCTACGAGCAGTACTTC. This encodes CASRSGERYEQYF.

The J gene is TRBJ1-5, the V gene TRBV2; D remains ambiguous. Trimming stripped 1 base from V and 4 bases from J, with 8 bases between. Germline assignment: CDR1 SNHLY and CDR2 FYNNEI. The CDR3 runs 14 residues. CDR3 in amino acids: CASSEVGRNQPQHF. CDR3 coding DNA: TGTGCCAGCAGTGAAGTAGGCAGGAATCAGCCCCAGCATTTT.

This chain uses TRBV11-2 with TRBJ2-2, with 14 bases lining up with TRBD2. This CDR3 is built from 18 residues. V lost 2 bases, J lost 5 bases, and 7 bases stayed unmatched. CDR1 and CDR2 (germline): SGHAT, FQNNGV. CDR3 region: CASSLMGLAGVGTGELFF. CDR3 DNA sequence: TGTGCCAGCAGCTTAATGGGACTAGCGGGAGTTGGTACCGGGGAGCTGTTTTTT.